This TCR beta chain was retrieved from a study of T cell responses to AZD1222 COVID-19 vaccine. Remarks on this clone: Its target is not known.

TCRdb's table, derived via immunoSEQ multiplex PCR, lists solely in-frame clones and lacks some. The sample includes 170,000 or so clones, less than 95% seen only once; the top ten take less than 3%. This CDR3 comprises 13 residues. V dropped 5 bases and J dropped 0 bases, with 10 bases sitting between them. Germline values: CDR1 GTSNPN, CDR2 SVGIG (reference sequence). The study's findings and limits: Among those given AZD1222, only five or six were seropositive at baseline. Spike-specific TCR depth and breadth grew after two AZD1222 doses. The peak T cell response came first, and repertoires were sampled only after it. The donor cohort was predominantly white British with a female majority, and clonal diversity may have been underestimated.

The TCR was taken from an adult in good health. The material sequenced was peripheral blood, taken on day 0 of AZD1222 vaccination. This chain connects TRBV30 to TRBJ1-1, with no clear D. DNA for the CDR3: TGTGCCTGGGAGGCCTACGTGAACACTGAAGCTTTCTTT. Translated, it gives CAWEAYVNTEAFF.